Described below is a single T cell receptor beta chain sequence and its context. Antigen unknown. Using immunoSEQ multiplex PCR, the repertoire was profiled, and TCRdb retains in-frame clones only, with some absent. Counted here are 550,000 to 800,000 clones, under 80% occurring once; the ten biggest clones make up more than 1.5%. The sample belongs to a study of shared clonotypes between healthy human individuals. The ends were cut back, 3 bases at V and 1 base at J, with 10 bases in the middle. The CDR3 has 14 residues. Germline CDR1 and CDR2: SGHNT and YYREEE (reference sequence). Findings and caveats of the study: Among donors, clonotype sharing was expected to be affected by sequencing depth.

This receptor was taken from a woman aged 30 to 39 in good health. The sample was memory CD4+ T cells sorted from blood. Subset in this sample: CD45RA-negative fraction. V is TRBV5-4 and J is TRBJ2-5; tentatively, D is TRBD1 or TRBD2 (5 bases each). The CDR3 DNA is TGTGCCAGCAGCTCCGGGGCGGCCCAAGAGACCCAGTACTTC. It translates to CASSSGAAQETQYF.